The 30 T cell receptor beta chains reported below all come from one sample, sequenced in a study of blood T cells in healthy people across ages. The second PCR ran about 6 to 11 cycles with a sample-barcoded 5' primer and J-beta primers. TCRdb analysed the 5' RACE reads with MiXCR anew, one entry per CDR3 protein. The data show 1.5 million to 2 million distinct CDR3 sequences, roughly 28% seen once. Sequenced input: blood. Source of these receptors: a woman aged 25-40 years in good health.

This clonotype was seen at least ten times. CDR3 sequence (DNA): TGTGCCAGCAGCCCTGGGTTCAGTGGGGAGGACGAGCAGTACTTC. It yields the protein CASSPGFSGEDEQYF. The rearrangement joins TRBV11-2 to TRBJ2-5; tentatively, D is TRBD2 (6 bases). The J call may be in error: the DNA end matches TRBJ2-7 better. The CDR3 extends over 15 amino acids. Germline CDR1 and CDR2: SGHAT and FQNNGV.

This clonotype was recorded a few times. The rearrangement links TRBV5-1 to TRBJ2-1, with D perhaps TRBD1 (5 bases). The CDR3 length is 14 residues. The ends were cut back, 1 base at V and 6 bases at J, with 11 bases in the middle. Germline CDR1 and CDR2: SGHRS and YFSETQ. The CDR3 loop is CASSLFPGSNEQFF. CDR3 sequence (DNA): TGCGCCAGCAGCTTGTTCCCAGGGTCCAATGAGCAGTTCTTC.

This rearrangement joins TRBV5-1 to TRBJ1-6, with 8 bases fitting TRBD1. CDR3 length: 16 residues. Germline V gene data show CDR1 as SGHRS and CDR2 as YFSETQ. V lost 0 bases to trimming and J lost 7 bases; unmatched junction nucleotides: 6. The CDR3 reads CASSLVGQGQNSPLHF. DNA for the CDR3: TGCGCCAGCAGCTTGGTAGGACAGGGTCAGAATTCACCCCTCCACTTT. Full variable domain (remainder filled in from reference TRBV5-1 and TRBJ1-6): KAGVTQTPRYLIKTRGQQVTLSCSPISGHRSVSWYQQTPGQGLQFLFEYFSETQRNKGNFPGRFSGRQFSNSRSEMNVSTLELGDSALYLCASSLVGQGQNSPLHFGNGTRLTVT.

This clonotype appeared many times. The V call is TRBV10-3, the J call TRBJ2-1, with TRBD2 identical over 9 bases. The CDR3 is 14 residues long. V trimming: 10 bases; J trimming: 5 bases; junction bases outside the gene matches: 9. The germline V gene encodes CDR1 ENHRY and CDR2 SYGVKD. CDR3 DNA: TGTGCCACCAGAAGACTAGCGGATAACAATGAGCAGTTCTTC. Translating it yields CATRRLADNNEQFF.

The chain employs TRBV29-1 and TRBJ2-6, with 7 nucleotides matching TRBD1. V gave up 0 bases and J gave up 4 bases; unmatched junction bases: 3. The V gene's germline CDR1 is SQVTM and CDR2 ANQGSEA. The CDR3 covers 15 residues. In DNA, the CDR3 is TGCAGCGTTGAAGATAAGGGGGCAGGGGCCAACGTCCTGACTTTC. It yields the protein CSVEDKGAGANVLTF.

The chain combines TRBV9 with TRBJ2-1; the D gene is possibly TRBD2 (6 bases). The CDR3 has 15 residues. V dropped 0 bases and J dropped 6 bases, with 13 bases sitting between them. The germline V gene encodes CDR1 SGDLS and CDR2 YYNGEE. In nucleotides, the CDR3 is TGTGCCAGCAGCGTAGGTATAGCGGAAGCCAATGAGCAGTTCTTC. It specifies CASSVGIAEANEQFF.

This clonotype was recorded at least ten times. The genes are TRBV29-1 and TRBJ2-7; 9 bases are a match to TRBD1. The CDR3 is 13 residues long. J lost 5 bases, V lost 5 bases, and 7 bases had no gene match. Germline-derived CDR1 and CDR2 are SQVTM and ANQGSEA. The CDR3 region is CSVRRGQGNEQYF. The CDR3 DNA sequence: TGCAGCGTTCGGAGGGGACAGGGAAACGAGCAGTACTTC.

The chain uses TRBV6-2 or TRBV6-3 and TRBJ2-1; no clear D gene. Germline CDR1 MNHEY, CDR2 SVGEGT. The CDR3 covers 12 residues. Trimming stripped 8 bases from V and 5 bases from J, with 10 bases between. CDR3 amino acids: CASGKFNNEQFF. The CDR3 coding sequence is TGTGCCAGCGGGAAGTTTAACAATGAGCAGTTCTTC.

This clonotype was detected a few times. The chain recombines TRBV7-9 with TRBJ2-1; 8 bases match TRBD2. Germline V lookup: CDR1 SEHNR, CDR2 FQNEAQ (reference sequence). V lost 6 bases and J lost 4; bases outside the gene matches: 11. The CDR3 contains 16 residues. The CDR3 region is CASRLISGNEYNEQFF. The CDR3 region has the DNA TGTGCCAGCAGATTAATTAGCGGGAATGAGTACAATGAGCAGTTCTTC.

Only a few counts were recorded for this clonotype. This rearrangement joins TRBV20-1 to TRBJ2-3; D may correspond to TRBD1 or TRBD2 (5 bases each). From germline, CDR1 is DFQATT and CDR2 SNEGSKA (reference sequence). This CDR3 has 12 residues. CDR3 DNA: TGCACCGCCGGTCGGGGCGCAGATACGCAGTATTTT. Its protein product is CTAGRGADTQYF.

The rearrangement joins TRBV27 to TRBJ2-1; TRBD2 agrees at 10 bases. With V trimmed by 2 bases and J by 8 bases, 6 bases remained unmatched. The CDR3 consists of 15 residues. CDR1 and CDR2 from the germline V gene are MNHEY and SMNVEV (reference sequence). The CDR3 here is CASSLRAGGGDEQFF. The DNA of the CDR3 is TGTGCCAGCAGTTTACGAGCGGGAGGGGGTGATGAGCAGTTCTTC.

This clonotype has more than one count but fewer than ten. The DNA of the CDR3 is TGTGCCACCAGCAGAGAGGGAACAGGGGGCTTGGGGGAGCAGTACTTC. Protein: CATSREGTGGLGEQYF. The V and J genes are TRBV15 and TRBJ2-5, with 9 bases that match TRBD1. With V trimmed by 0 bases and J by 11 bases, 13 bases remained unmatched. Germline CDR1 and CDR2: LNHNV and YYDKDF (reference sequence). This CDR3 spans 16 amino acids.

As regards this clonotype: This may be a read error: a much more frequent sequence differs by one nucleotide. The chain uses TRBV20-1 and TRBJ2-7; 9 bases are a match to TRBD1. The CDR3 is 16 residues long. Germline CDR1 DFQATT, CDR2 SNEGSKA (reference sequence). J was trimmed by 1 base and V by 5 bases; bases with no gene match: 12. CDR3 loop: CSAPDPGTGSSYEQYF. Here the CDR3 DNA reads TGCAGTGCTCCCGACCCGGGGACAGGGTCTTCCTACGAGCAGTACTTC.

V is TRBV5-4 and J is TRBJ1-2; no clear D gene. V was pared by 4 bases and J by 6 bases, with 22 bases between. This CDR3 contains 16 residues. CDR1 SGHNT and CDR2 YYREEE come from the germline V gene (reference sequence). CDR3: CASSPYGVTPPHGYTF. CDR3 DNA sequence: TGTGCCAGCAGCCCTTACGGAGTTACCCCCCCTCATGGCTACACCTTC.

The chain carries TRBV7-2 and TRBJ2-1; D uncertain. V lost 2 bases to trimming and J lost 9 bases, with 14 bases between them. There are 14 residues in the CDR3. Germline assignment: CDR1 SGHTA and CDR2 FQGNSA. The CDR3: CASSLQEQIGEQFF. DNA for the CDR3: TGTGCCAGCAGCTTACAGGAACAGATAGGTGAGCAGTTCTTC.

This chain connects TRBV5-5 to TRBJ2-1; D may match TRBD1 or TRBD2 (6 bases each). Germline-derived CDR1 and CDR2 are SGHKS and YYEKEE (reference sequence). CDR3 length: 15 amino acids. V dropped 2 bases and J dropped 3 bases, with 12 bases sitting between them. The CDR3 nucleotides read TGTGCCAGCAGCTTCGGGGGCACTAACTACAATGAGCAGTTCTTC. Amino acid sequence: CASSFGGTNYNEQFF.

In DNA, the CDR3 is TGTGCCAGCAGCCAAGATCAGCAGGTCCAAGAGACCCAGTACTTC. This codes for CASSQDQQVQETQYF. The gene calls are TRBV4-2 and TRBJ2-5; D gene ambiguous. Trimming left V 0 bases short and J 1 base short, with 9 bases between. Germline V gene lookup returns CDR1 LGHNA and CDR2 YNFKEQ. The CDR3 extends over 15 amino acids.

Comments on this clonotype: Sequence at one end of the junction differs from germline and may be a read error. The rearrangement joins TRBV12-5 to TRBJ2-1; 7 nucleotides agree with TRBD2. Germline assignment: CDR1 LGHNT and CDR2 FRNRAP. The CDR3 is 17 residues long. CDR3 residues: CASGLQVGGGPHNEQFF. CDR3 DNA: TGTGCCAGTGGTTTGCAGGTGGGGGGAGGGCCCCACAATGAGCAGTTCTTC.

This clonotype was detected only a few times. The CDR3 DNA reads as TGTGCCAGCAGCTCAGGGGCCACTGCTCAGCCCCAGCATTTT. Translating gives CASSSGATAQPQHF. The chain is built from TRBV7-9 and TRBJ1-5; D may be TRBD1 (6 bases). The CDR3 spans 14 residues. Trimming removed 4 bases at V and 6 bases at J, with 13 bases between. Germline V CDR1 and CDR2: SEHNR, FQNEAQ (reference sequence).

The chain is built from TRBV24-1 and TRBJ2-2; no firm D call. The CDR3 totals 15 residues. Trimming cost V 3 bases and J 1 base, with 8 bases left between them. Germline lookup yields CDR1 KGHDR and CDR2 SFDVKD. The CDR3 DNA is TGTGCCACCAGTGATACAGCTGTGAACACCGGGGAGCTGTTTTTT. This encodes CATSDTAVNTGELFF.

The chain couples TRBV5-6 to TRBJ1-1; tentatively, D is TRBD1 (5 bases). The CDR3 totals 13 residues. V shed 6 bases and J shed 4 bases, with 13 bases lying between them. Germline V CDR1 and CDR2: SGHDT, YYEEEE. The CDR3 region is CASTESGTTEAFF. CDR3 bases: TGTGCCAGCACCGAATCGGGGACCACTGAAGCTTTCTTT. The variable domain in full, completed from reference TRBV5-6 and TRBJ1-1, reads DAGVTQSPTHLIKTRGQQVTLRCSPKSGHDTVSWYQQALGQGPQFIFQYYEEEERQRGNFPDRFSGHQFPNYSSELNVNALLLGDSALYLCASTESGTTEAFFGQGTRLTVV.

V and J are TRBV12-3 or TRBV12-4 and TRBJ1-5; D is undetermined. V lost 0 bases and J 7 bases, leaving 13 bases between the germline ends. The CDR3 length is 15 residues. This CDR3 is CASSLASGAGQPQHF. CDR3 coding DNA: TGTGCCAGCAGTTTAGCGTCCGGAGCCGGGCAGCCCCAGCATTTT.

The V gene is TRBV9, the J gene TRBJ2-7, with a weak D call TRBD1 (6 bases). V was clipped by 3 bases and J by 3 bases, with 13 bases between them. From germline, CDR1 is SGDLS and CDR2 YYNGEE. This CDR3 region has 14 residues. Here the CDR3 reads CASSDRDIFYEQYF. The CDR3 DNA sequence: TGTGCCAGCAGCGACCGGGACATCTTCTACGAGCAGTACTTC.

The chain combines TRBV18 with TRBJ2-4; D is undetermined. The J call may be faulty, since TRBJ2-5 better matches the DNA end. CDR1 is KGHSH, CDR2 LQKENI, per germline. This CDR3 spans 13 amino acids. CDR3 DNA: TGTGCCAGCTCACCCTCCAACCAAGAGACCCAGTACTTC. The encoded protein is CASSPSNQETQYF.

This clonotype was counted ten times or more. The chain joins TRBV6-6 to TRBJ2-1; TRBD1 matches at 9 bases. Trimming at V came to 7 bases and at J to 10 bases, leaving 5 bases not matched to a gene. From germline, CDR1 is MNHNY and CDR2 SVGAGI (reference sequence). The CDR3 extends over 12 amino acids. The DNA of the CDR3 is TGTGCCAGCAAGGACAGGGGAGAGGAGCAGTTCTTC. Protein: CASKDRGEEQFF.

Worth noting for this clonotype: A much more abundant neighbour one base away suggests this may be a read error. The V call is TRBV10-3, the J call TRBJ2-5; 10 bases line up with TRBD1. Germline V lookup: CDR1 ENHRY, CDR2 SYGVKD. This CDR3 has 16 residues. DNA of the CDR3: TGTGCCATCAGTGAACCGGGACAGGGGCCCGAAGAGACCCGGTACTTC. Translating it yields CAISEPGQGPEETRYF.

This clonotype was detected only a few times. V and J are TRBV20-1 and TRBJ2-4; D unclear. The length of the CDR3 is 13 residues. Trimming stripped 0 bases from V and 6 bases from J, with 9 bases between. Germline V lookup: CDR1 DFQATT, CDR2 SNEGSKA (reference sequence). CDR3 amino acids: CSARDRRSNIQYF. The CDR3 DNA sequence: TGCAGTGCTAGAGATAGGCGGTCAAACATTCAGTACTTC.

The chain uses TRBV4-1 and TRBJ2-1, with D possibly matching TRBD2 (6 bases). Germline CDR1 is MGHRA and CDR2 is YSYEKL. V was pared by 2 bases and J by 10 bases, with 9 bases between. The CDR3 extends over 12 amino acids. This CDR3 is CASSQILAEQFF. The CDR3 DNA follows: TGCGCCAGCAGCCAAATACTAGCAGAGCAGTTCTTC.

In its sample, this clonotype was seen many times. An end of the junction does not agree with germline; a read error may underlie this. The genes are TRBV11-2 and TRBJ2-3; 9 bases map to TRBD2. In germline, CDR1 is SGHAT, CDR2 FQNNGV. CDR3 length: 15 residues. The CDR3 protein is CASSLAGARTDTQYF. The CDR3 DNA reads TGTGCCAGCAGTTTAGCGGGGGCACGCACAGATACGCAGTATTTT.

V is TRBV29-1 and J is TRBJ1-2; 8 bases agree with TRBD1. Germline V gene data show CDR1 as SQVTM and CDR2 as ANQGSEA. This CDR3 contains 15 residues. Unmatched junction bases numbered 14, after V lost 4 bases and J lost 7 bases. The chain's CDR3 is CSVVSSGGKGGGYTF. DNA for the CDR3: TGCAGCGTTGTTTCCTCAGGGGGCAAAGGAGGTGGCTACACCTTC. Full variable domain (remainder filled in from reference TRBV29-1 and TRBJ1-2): SAVISQKPSRDICQRGTSLTIQCQVDSQVTMMFWYRQQPGQSLTLIATANQGSEATYESGFVIDKFPISRPNLTFSTLTVSNMSPEDSSIYLCSVVSSGGKGGGYTFGSGTRLTVV.